The 10 T cell receptor beta chains given below trace back to one sample, sequenced in a study of shared clonotypes between healthy human individuals. The repertoire was sequenced with immunoSEQ multiplex PCR; TCRdb's copy has only in-frame clones and lacks some. The sample has around 720,000 clones; 55% to 85% are singletons. The specimen was memory CD4+ T cells sorted from blood. Stated subset: CD45RA-negative fraction. These receptors all stem from a woman in her twenties or thirties in good health.

The sample holds many counts of this clone. The genes are TRBV2 and TRBJ2-2, with D unclear. Trimming took off 4 bases at V and 3 bases at J, with 3 bases between the two ends. Germline CDR1 reads SNHLY; CDR2 reads FYNNEI. The length of the CDR3 is 12 residues. CDR3 sequence (DNA): TGTGCCAGCAGTGTTGACACCGGGGAGCTGTTTTTT. It encodes CASSVDTGELFF.

This clone was observed at least ten times. The CDR3 DNA reads TGTGCCTGGATGAAAAAGGGACTAGCGGGAAAAGAGCAGTTCTTC. Protein product: CAWMKKGLAGKEQFF. The V and J genes are TRBV30 and TRBJ2-1, with TRBD2 identical over 13 bases. This CDR3 is 15 amino acids long. In germline, CDR1 is GTSNPN, CDR2 SVGIG (reference sequence). J was trimmed by 10 bases and V by 4 bases; bases with no gene match: 10.

For this clone: The same CDR3 can be traced to other DNA sequences in this sample. This sequence joins TRBV5-4 and TRBJ1-1, with 7 bases identical to TRBD1. Germline CDR1 reads SGHNT; CDR2 reads YYREEE (reference sequence). The CDR3 consists of 14 residues. Unmatched junction bases numbered 3, after V lost 3 bases and J lost 1 base. The CDR3: CASSSRDRNTEAFF. DNA for the CDR3: TGTGCCAGCAGCTCCCGGGACAGGAACACTGAAGCTTTCTTT. Using reference TRBV5-4 and TRBJ1-1 for the parts outside the CDR3, the full variable domain is ETGVTQSPTHLIKTRGQQVTLRCSSQSGHNTVSWYQQALGQGPQFIFQYYREEENGRGNFPPRFSGLQFPNYSSELNVNALELDDSALYLCASSSRDRNTEAFFGQGTRLTVV.

J is TRBJ2-7 and V is TRBV28, with 8 bases that match TRBD1. The germline gives CDR1 MDHEN, CDR2 SYDVKM. The CDR3 spans 14 residues. Trimming at V came to 3 bases and at J to 2 bases, leaving 3 bases not matched to a gene. The CDR3 DNA reads as TGTGCCAGCAGTTTGGGGACAGGTCCCTACGAGCAGTACTTC. This gives the protein CASSLGTGPYEQYF.

In regard to this clone: The sample has other DNA sequences that encode this CDR3 too. The chain uses TRBV19 and TRBJ2-5; tentatively, D is TRBD1 or TRBD2 (5 bases each). The germline V gene has CDR1 LNHDA and CDR2 SQIVND (reference sequence). V was cut by 3 bases and J by 1 base, with 9 bases left in between. There are 14 residues in the CDR3. For the CDR3, the DNA is TGTGCCAGTAGTATTGGGGGATTCCAAGAGACCCAGTACTTC. Protein: CASSIGGFQETQYF.

The rearrangement links TRBV29-1 to TRBJ1-1, with D possibly being TRBD1 (6 bases). Germline assignment: CDR1 SQVTM and CDR2 ANQGSEA. Trimming shortened V by 5 bases and J by 6 bases, and 13 bases separated the two germline ends. This CDR3 is built from 12 residues. CDR3 loop: CSVYDRFAEAFF. In DNA form, the CDR3 reads TGCAGCGTTTACGACAGGTTCGCTGAAGCTTTCTTT.

This chain uses TRBV29-1 with TRBJ2-3; D is unclear. The V gene's germline CDR1 is SQVTM and CDR2 ANQGSEA. The CDR3 consists of 15 residues. Trimming stripped 6 bases from V and 0 bases from J, with 16 bases between. CDR3: CSVTPAGPSTDTQYF. The DNA of the CDR3 is TGCAGCGTCACCCCGGCAGGCCCTAGCACAGATACGCAGTATTTT.

J is TRBJ1-2 and V is TRBV18; 9 positions match TRBD1. Germline V CDR1 and CDR2: KGHSH, LQKENI. The CDR3 covers 14 residues. The V and J ends lost 5 bases and 4 bases, in that order; junction bases with no gene match: 5. The CDR3, as DNA: TGTGCCAGCTCATCGGGACAGGGCTTCTATGGCTACACCTTC. This codes for CASSSGQGFYGYTF. The variable domain in full, completed from reference TRBV18 and TRBJ1-2, reads NAGVMQNPRHLVRRRGQEARLRCSPMKGHSHVYWYRQLPEEGLKFMVYLQKENIIDESGMPKERFSAEFPKEGPSILRIQQVVRGDSAAYFCASSSGQGFYGYTFGSGTRLTVV.

The chain has TRBV19 and TRBJ1-3, with D possibly matching TRBD1 (5 bases). The length of the CDR3 is 12 residues. Trimming cost V 10 bases and J 0 bases, with 7 bases left between them. Germline CDR1 reads LNHDA; CDR2 reads SQIVND (reference sequence). The CDR3 protein is CATGSSGNTIYF. DNA of the CDR3: TGTGCCACAGGGAGCTCTGGAAACACCATATATTTT.

A word on this clone: A read error is possible here, since a much larger clone lies one base away. This chain links TRBV19 with TRBJ2-3; 7 bases agree with TRBD2. The CDR3 runs 12 residues. Trimming took 6 bases from V and 4 from J; bases not matched to a gene: 1. Germline CDR1 and CDR2: LNHDA and SQIVND (reference sequence). Here the CDR3 reads CASSGGSDTQYF. The CDR3 DNA follows: TGTGCCAGTAGCGGGGGGTCAGATACGCAGTATTTT.